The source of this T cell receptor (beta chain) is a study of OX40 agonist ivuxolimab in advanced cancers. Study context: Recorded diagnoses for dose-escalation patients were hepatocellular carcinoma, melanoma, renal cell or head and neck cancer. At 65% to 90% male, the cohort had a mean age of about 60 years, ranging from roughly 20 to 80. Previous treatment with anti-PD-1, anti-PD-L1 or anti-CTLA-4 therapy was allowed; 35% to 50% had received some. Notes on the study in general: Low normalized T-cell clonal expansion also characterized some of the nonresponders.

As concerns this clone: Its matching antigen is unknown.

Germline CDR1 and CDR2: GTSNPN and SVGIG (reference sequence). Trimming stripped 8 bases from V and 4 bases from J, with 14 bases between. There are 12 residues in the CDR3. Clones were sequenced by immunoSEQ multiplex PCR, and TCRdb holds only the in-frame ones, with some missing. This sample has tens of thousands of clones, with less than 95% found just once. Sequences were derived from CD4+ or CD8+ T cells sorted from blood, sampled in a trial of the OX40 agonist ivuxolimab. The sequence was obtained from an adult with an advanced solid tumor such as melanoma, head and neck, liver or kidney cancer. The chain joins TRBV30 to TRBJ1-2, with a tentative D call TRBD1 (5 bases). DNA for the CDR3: TGTGCCCTAGGGCAGGGCTCCTATGGCTACACCTTC. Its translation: CALGQGSYGYTF.